These 26 T cell receptor beta chains were all obtained from the same sample, sequenced in a study of control samples from healthy donors and cancer patients. The assay was immunoSEQ multiplex PCR, and TCRdb's table has in-frame clones only and misses some. The data show tens of thousands of clones, approximately 95% seen once. The source material was blood. These receptors came from a man in his fifties or sixties in good health.

The chain combines TRBV5-1 with TRBJ2-2, with 8 bases that match TRBD1. CDR1 is SGHRS, CDR2 YFSETQ, per germline. The CDR3 is 19 amino acids. Trimming removed 0 bases from V and 4 bases from J; junction bases left unmatched: 14. The CDR3 spells CASSLVPQPPGGSTGELFF. The CDR3 DNA reads as TGCGCCAGCAGCTTGGTCCCCCAGCCCCCAGGGGGCAGCACCGGGGAGCTGTTTTTT.

The chain recombines TRBV15 with TRBJ1-3; D unclear. Germline V gives CDR1 LNHNV, CDR2 YYDKDF (reference sequence). V dropped 0 bases and J dropped 3 bases, with 9 bases sitting between them. The CDR3 spans 15 residues. CDR3 DNA: TGTGCCACCAGCAGAGATAAACTGATTGGAAACACCATATATTTT. This sequence encodes CATSRDKLIGNTIYF.

This sequence joins TRBV14 and TRBJ2-1; 7 positions agree with TRBD2. CDR1 is SGHDN and CDR2 is FVKESK in the germline V gene. The ends lost 2 bases at V and 7 bases at J; junction bases unmatched: 2. The CDR3 consists of 13 residues. This CDR3 reads CASSQPAGNEQFF. The CDR3 DNA reads TGTGCCAGCAGCCAACCAGCGGGGAATGAGCAGTTCTTC.

The chain recombines TRBV11-2 with TRBJ1-2; tentative D call: TRBD1 (5 bases). The ends were cut back, 5 bases at V and 4 bases at J, with 14 bases in the middle. This CDR3 is 14 amino acids long. CDR1 is SGHAT, CDR2 FQNNGV, per germline. CDR3 DNA sequence: TGTGCCAGCAGCCCCAGGGCGGGGGTCTATGGCTACACCTTC. Residues: CASSPRAGVYGYTF.

The chain employs TRBV9 and TRBJ2-5, with 11 bases aligning to TRBD2. Germline values: CDR1 SGDLS, CDR2 YYNGEE. V was pared by 0 bases and J by 5 bases, with 6 bases of the junction left unmatched. The CDR3 contains 16 residues. The CDR3 loop is CASSVELAGGLETQYF. CDR3 DNA: TGTGCCAGCAGCGTAGAGTTAGCGGGGGGGCTTGAGACCCAGTACTTC.

This chain uses TRBV3-1 (or the pseudogene TRBV3-2) with TRBJ1-6; 8 nucleotides match TRBD1. Germline V gives CDR1 LGHDT, CDR2 YNNKEL (reference sequence). There are 17 residues in the CDR3. V trimming: 5 bases; J trimming: 0 bases; junction bases outside the gene matches: 6. CDR3 nucleotides: TGTGCCAGCAGCGGTAGGACAGGGAGCTCCTATAATTCACCCCTCCACTTT. It specifies CASSGRTGSSYNSPLHF.

The rearrangement joins TRBV15 to TRBJ1-5, with 8 bases matching TRBD1. Unmatched junction bases numbered 7, after V lost 4 bases and J lost 5 bases. The CDR3 extends over 15 amino acids. Germline V gene lookup returns CDR1 LNHNV and CDR2 YYDKDF (reference sequence). The CDR3 sequence is CATSITAGGHQPQHF. In nucleotides, the CDR3 is TGTGCCACCAGCATCACGGCAGGGGGCCATCAGCCCCAGCATTTT.

To note about this clone: Other nucleotide sequences in the sample specify the same CDR3. This sequence joins TRBV18 and TRBJ1-6, with TRBD1 matching 8 bases. With V trimmed by 3 bases and J by 10 bases, 5 bases remained unmatched. This CDR3 is 14 amino acids long. CDR1 and CDR2 (germline): KGHSH, LQKENI. The CDR3 bases are TGTGCCAGCTCACCGACAGGGGAGCGGTCACCCCTCCACTTT. Amino acids: CASSPTGERSPLHF. Using reference TRBV18 and TRBJ1-6 for the parts outside the CDR3, the full variable domain is NAGVMQNPRHLVRRRGQEARLRCSPMKGHSHVYWYRQLPEEGLKFMVYLQKENIIDESGMPKERFSAEFPKEGPSILRIQQVVRGDSAAYFCASSPTGERSPLHFGNGTRLTVT.

J is TRBJ2-3 and V is TRBV11-2, with D possibly being TRBD1 (6 bases). This CDR3 region has 15 residues. V lost 6 bases and J 1 base, leaving 14 bases between the germline ends. Germline-derived CDR1 and CDR2 are SGHAT and FQNNGV. CDR3 nucleotides: TGTGCCAGCAGACCCACAGGGTCTGGCACAGATACGCAGTATTTT. The encoded protein is CASRPTGSGTDTQYF.

Here the CDR3 reads CASSFTGHPSYEQYF. In DNA form, the CDR3 reads TGCGCCAGCAGCTTCACGGGACACCCTTCCTACGAGCAGTACTTC. This sequence joins TRBV5-1 and TRBJ2-7, with D possibly being TRBD1 (6 bases). V gave up 2 bases and J gave up 1 base, with 13 bases separating them. The CDR3 has 15 residues. The germline gives CDR1 SGHRS, CDR2 YFSETQ. The variable domain in full, completed from reference TRBV5-1 and TRBJ2-7, reads KAGVTQTPRYLIKTRGQQVTLSCSPISGHRSVSWYQQTPGQGLQFLFEYFSETQRNKGNFPGRFSGRQFSNSRSEMNVSTLELGDSALYLCASSFTGHPSYEQYFGPGTRLTVT.

In nucleotides, the CDR3 is TGTGCCATCAGTGACAAGAAACTAGCGGGGGACAGCGGGGAGCTGTTTTTT. Its translation: CAISDKKLAGDSGELFF. The chain couples TRBV10-3 to TRBJ2-2; 11 nucleotides agree with TRBD2. Germline V gene sequence: CDR1 ENHRY, CDR2 SYGVKD. The J segment lost 7 bases and the V segment lost 3 bases, leaving 10 bases of the junction unmatched. The CDR3 has 17 amino acids.

This CDR3 reads CASSILAGTGELFF. The CDR3 region has the DNA TGTGCCAGTAGTATATTAGCGGGTACCGGGGAGCTGTTTTTT. J is TRBJ2-2 and V is TRBV19; 7 positions match TRBD2. Germline CDR1 reads LNHDA; CDR2 reads SQIVND (reference sequence). Germline trimming cut 2 bases from V and 5 bases from J; bases unmatched to any gene: 2. The CDR3 runs 14 residues.

The CDR3 loop reads CASSLSGTGGYEAFF. Here the CDR3 DNA reads TGTGCCAGCAGCTTGTCGGGGACAGGGGGCTACGAAGCTTTCTTT. The J gene is TRBJ1-1, the V gene TRBV5-4, with 12 bases aligning to TRBD1. Trimming cost V 1 base and J 8 bases; bases outside gene matches: 6. Germline V CDR1 and CDR2: SGHNT, YYREEE (reference sequence). CDR3 size: 15 residues.

The CDR3 region is CASSLSLGQETQYF. The CDR3 nucleotides are TGTGCCAGCAGCCTATCTCTGGGGCAAGAGACCCAGTACTTC. The V and J genes are TRBV7-9 and TRBJ2-7, with no clear D. Judging by the DNA end, TRBJ2-5 fits better; the J call may be wrong. CDR1 SEHNR and CDR2 FQNEAQ come from the germline V gene (reference sequence). The CDR3 extends over 14 amino acids.

The rearrangement joins TRBV15 to TRBJ1-1; 9 positions agree with TRBD1. Germline V gene sequence: CDR1 LNHNV, CDR2 YYDKDF (reference sequence). The CDR3 has 16 residues. J was trimmed by 4 bases and V by 1 base; bases with no gene match: 7. The CDR3 DNA sequence: TGTGCCACCAGCAGAGGCGCCGGACAGGGGAGCACTGAAGCTTTCTTT. Encoded protein: CATSRGAGQGSTEAFF.

The chain has TRBV29-1 and TRBJ1-2; D perhaps matches TRBD1 (5 bases). The CDR3 has 12 amino acids. Trimming pared 6 bases from V and 4 bases from J, leaving 12 bases between. CDR1 and CDR2 (germline): SQVTM, ANQGSEA. The CDR3 reads CSVGREGYGYTF. The DNA of the CDR3 is TGCAGCGTGGGGCGGGAAGGCTATGGCTACACCTTC.

The chain links TRBV11-2 to TRBJ2-1, with 10 bases fitting TRBD1. J gave up 8 bases and V 6 bases, and 10 bases lay outside the gene matches. Per germline, CDR1 SGHAT and CDR2 FQNNGV. The CDR3 totals 15 residues. The CDR3 DNA is TGTGCCAGCAGAACCGGGACAGGGGCTGGCCATGAGCAGTTCTTC. It encodes CASRTGTGAGHEQFF.

This rearrangement joins TRBV7-6 to TRBJ2-3, with D perhaps matching TRBD1 (5 bases). CDR1 is SGHVS, CDR2 FNYEAQ, per germline. The CDR3 is 14 amino acids. V was cut by 4 bases and J by 1 base, with 9 bases left in between. In DNA form, the CDR3 reads TGTGCCAGCAGCTCACAGGTTGGCACAGATACGCAGTATTTT. Translated: CASSSQVGTDTQYF. The complete variable domain, with remaining parts taken from reference TRBV7-6 and TRBJ2-3, reads GAGVSQSPRYKVTKRGQDVALRCDPISGHVSLYWYRQALGQGPEFLTYFNYEAQQDKSGLPNDRFSAERPEGSISTLTIQRTEQRDSAMYRCASSSQVGTDTQYFGPGTRLTVL.

V and J are TRBV5-1 and TRBJ1-2; the D is unclear. Germline CDR1 and CDR2: SGHRS and YFSETQ. The CDR3 loop spans 15 amino acids. Trimming pared 5 bases from V and 5 bases from J, leaving 19 bases between. CDR3: CASRFDTNNQYGYTF. As DNA, the CDR3 is TGCGCCAGCAGGTTTGACACGAACAACCAATATGGCTACACCTTC.

The chain combines TRBV29-1 with TRBJ1-2; no firm D call. The CDR3 runs 14 residues. Germline CDR1 is SQVTM and CDR2 is ANQGSEA. The ends were cut back, 0 bases at V and 3 bases at J, with 11 bases in the middle. In nucleotides, the CDR3 is TGCAGCGTTGAAGATCAGGTGAAAGACTATGGCTACACCTTC. Translated: CSVEDQVKDYGYTF.

V and J are TRBV28 and TRBJ1-3; D ambiguous. The germline CDR1 and CDR2 sequences are MDHEN and SYDVKM. Trimming removed 7 bases from V and 8 bases from J, with 9 bases in between. The CDR3 is made up of 11 amino acids. This chain's CDR3 is CASTRQYTIYF. The CDR3 region has the DNA TGTGCCAGCACTCGGCAGTACACCATATATTTT.

The DNA for the CDR3 is TGCAGCGCAGAAGCGGGGATGAAGACCCAGTACTTC. Protein sequence: CSAEAGMKTQYF. The chain couples TRBV29-1 to TRBJ2-5, with 7 bases aligning to TRBD2. Germline V gene sequence: CDR1 SQVTM, CDR2 ANQGSEA. V was clipped by 7 bases and J by 6 bases; unmatched bases: 8. The CDR3 extends over 12 amino acids.

The genes are TRBV6-6 and TRBJ1-3, with TRBD1 identical over 10 bases. Germline V gene sequence: CDR1 MNHNY, CDR2 SVGAGI (reference sequence). This CDR3 is 15 amino acids long. Trimming at V came to 5 bases and at J to 3 bases, leaving 4 bases not matched to a gene. CDR3 sequence (DNA): TGTGCCAGCAGTACCGACAGGGGGCTTGGAAACACCATATATTTT. This encodes CASSTDRGLGNTIYF.

V gene TRBV10-3 combines with J gene TRBJ2-7, with a possible D match to TRBD1 (6 bases). Trimming took 7 bases from V and 3 from J, leaving 16 bases between them. The CDR3 runs to 14 residues. Germline CDR1 and CDR2: ENHRY and SYGVKD. As DNA, the CDR3 is TGTGCCATCACCCCGACAGGAGTAAGCTACGAGCAGTACTTC. Translated: CAITPTGVSYEQYF.

V and J are TRBV27 and TRBJ2-7, with 8 bases matching TRBD2. CDR1 is MNHEY and CDR2 is SMNVEV in the germline V gene (reference sequence). This CDR3 has 16 amino acids. The V gene end was trimmed by 8 bases and the J gene end by 0 bases; junction bases not matched to a gene: 12. The CDR3 sequence is CASASGPERSSYEQYF. CDR3 bases: TGTGCCAGCGCTAGCGGGCCAGAACGGAGCTCCTACGAGCAGTACTTC.

V and J are TRBV11-2 and TRBJ2-7; D is perhaps TRBD1 or TRBD2 (6 bases each). This CDR3 comprises 14 residues. CDR1 and CDR2 from the germline V gene are SGHAT and FQNNGV. The V and J ends lost 3 bases and 2 bases respectively, with 11 bases between them. The CDR3 DNA sequence: TGTGCCAGCAGCTTTGACGGGGGCCCCTACGAGCAGTACTTC. Translating it yields CASSFDGGPYEQYF.